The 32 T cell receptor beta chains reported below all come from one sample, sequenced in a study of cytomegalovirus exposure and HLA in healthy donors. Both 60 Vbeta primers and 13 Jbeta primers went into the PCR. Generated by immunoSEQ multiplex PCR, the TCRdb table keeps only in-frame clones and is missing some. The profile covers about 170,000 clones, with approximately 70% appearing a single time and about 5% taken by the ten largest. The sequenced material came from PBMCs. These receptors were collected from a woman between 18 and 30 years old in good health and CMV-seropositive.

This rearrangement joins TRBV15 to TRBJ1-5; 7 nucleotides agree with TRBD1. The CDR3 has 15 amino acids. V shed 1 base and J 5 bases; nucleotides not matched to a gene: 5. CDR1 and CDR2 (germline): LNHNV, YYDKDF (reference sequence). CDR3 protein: CATSRVAGGYQPQHF. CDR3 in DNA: TGTGCCACCAGCAGAGTAGCAGGGGGGTATCAGCCCCAGCATTTT.

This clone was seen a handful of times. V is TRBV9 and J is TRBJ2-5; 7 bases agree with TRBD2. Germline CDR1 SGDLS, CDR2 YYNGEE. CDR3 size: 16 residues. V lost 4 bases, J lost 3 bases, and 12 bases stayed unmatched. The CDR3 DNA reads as TGTGCCAGCAGCCCTCGAGGCGGGGGATACGAAGAGACCCAGTACTTC. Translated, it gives CASSPRGGGYEETQYF.

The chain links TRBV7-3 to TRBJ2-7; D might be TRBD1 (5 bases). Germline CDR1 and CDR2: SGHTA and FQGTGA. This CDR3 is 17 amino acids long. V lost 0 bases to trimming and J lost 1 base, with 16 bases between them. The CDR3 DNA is TGTGCCAGCAGCTTAACAGAAGGGGCCGAGGATTCCTACGAGCAGTACTTC. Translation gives CASSLTEGAEDSYEQYF.

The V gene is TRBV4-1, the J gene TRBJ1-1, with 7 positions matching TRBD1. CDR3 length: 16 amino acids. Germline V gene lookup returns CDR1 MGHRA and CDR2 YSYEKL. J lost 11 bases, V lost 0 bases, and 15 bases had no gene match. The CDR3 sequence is CASSQERTGGLEGAFF. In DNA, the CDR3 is TGCGCCAGCAGCCAAGAGAGGACAGGTGGTCTCGAAGGGGCTTTCTTT.

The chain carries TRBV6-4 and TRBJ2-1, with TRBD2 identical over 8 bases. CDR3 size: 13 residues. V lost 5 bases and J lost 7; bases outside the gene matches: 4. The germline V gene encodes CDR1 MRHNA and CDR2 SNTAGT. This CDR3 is CASSPGGANEQFF. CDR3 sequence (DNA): TGTGCCAGCAGTCCCGGGGGGGCGAATGAGCAGTTCTTC.

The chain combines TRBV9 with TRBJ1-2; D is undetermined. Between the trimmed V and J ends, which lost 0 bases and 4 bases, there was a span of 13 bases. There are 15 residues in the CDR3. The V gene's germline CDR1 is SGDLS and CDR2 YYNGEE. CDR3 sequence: CASSVDPRETYGYTF. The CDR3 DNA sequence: TGTGCCAGCAGCGTAGATCCGCGGGAAACCTATGGCTACACCTTC.

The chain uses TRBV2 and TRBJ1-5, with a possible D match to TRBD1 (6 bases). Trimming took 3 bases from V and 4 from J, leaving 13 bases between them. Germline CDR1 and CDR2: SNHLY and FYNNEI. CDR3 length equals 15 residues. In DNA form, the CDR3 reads TGTGCCAGCAGTGACCGGACAGCTCGGAATCAGCCCCAGCATTTT. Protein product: CASSDRTARNQPQHF. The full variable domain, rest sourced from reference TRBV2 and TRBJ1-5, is EPEVTQTPSHQVTQMGQEVILRCVPISNHLYFYWYRQILGQKVEFLVSFYNNEISEKSEIFDDQFSVERPDGSNFTLKIRSTKLEDSAMYFCASSDRTARNQPQHFGDGTRLSIL.

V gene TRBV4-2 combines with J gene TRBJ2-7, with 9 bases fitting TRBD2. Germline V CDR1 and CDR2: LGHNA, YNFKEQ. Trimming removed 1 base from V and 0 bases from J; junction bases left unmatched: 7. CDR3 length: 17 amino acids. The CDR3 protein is CASSQAGNSGGSYEQYF. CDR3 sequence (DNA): TGTGCCAGCAGCCAAGCCGGGAATAGCGGGGGCTCCTACGAGCAGTACTTC.

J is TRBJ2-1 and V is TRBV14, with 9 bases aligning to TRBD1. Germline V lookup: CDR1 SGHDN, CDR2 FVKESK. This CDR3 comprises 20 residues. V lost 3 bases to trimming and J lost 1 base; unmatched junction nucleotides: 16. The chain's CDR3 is CASSHPVGQGSRSSYNEQFF. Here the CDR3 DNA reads TGTGCCAGCAGCCATCCGGTAGGACAGGGGTCGCGATCGTCCTACAATGAGCAGTTCTTC.

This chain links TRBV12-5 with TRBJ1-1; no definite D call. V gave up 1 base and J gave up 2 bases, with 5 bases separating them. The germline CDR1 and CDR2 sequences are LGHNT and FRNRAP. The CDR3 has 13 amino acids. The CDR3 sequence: CASGLGTNTEAFF. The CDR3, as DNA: TGTGCTAGTGGTTTGGGAACTAACACTGAAGCTTTCTTT.

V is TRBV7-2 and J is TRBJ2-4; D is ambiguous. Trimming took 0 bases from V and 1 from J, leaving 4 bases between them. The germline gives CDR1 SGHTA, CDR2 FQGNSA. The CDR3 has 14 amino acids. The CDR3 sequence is CASSLARAKNIQYF. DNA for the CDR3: TGTGCCAGCAGCTTAGCGAGGGCCAAAAACATTCAGTACTTC.

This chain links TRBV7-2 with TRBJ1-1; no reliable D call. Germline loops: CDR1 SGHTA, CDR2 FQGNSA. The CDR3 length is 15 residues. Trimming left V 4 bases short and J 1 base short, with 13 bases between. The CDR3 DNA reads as TGTGCCAGCAGCTCAGAATGGGCAGGGAACACTGAAGCTTTCTTT. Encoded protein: CASSSEWAGNTEAFF.

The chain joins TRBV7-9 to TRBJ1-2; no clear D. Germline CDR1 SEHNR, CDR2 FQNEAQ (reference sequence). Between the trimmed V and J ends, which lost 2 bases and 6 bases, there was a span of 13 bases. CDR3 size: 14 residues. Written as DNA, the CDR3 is TGTGCCAGCAGCTTAAACCCCCCACTGGATGGCTACACCTTC. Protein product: CASSLNPPLDGYTF.

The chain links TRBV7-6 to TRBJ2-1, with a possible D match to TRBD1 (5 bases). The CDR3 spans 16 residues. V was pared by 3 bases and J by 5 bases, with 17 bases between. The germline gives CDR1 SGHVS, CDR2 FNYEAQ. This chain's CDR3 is CASSLTGHGPDNEQFF. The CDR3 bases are TGTGCCAGCAGCTTGACCGGACACGGGCCTGACAATGAGCAGTTCTTC.

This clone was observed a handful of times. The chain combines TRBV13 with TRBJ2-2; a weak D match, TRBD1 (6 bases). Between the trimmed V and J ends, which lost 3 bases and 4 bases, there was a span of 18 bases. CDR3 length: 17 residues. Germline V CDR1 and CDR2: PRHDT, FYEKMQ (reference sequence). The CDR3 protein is CASSFLLVTGSTGELFF. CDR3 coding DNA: TGTGCCAGCAGCTTCTTATTGGTAACAGGGAGCACCGGGGAGCTGTTTTTT.

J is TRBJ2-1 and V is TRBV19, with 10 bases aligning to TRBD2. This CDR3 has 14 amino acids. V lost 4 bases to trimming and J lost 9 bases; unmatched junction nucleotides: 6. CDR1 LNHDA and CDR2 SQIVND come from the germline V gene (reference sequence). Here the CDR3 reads CASSNSGGLIEQFF. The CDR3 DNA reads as TGTGCCAGTAGTAATAGCGGGGGGCTTATTGAGCAGTTCTTC.

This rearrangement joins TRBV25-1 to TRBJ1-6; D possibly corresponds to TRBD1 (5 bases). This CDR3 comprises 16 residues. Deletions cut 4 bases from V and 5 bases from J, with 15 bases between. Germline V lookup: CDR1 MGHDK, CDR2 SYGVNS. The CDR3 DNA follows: TGTGCCAGCAGTGTGCCGGGGGAAGTGGATAATTCACCCCTCCACTTT. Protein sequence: CASSVPGEVDNSPLHF.

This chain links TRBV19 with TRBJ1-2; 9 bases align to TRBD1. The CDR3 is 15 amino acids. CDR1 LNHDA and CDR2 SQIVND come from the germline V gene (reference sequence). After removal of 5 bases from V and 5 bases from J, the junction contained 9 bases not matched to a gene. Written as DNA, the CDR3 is TGTGCCAGTAGTCCTCTCCGGACAGGGGAATATGGCTACACCTTC. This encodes CASSPLRTGEYGYTF.

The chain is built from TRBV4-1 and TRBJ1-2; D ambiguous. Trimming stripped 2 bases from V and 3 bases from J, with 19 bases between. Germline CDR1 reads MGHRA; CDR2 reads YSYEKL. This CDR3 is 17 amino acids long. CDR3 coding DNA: TGCGCCAGCAGCCAAATCGCCGTAGCTGGGTGGGACTATGGCTACACCTTC. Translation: CASSQIAVAGWDYGYTF.

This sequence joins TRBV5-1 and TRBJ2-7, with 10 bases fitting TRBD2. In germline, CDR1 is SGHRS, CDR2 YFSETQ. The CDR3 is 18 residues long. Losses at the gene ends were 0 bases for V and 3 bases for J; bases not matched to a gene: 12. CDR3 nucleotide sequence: TGCGCCAGCAGCTTGGCCAGCTCCTTAGCGGGGGGACTCTACGAGCAGTACTTC. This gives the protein CASSLASSLAGGLYEQYF.

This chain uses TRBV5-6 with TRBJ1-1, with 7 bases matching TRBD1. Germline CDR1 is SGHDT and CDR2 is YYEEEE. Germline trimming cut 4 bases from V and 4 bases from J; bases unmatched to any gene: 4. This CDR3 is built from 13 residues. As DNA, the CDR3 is TGTGCCAGCAGCCGACAGGGCCTCACTGAAGCTTTCTTT. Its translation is CASSRQGLTEAFF.

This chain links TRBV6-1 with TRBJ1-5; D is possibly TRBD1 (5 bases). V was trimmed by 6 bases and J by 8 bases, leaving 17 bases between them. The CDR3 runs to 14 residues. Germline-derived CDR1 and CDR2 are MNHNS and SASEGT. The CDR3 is CASRTWGGSEPQHF. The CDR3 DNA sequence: TGTGCCAGCAGAACATGGGGGGGTTCCGAGCCCCAGCATTTT.

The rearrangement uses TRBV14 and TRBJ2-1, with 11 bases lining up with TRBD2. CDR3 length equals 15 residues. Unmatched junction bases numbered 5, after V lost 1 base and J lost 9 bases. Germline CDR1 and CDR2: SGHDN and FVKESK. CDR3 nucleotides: TGTGCCAGCAGCCAAGTACTAGCGGGGGAAATTGAGCAGTTCTTC. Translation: CASSQVLAGEIEQFF.

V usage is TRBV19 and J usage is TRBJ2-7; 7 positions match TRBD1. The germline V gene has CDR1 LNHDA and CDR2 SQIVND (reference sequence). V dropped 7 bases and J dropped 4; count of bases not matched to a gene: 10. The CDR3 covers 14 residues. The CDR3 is CASTAGTVPYEQYF. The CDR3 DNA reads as TGTGCCAGTACCGCCGGGACAGTCCCATACGAGCAGTACTTC.

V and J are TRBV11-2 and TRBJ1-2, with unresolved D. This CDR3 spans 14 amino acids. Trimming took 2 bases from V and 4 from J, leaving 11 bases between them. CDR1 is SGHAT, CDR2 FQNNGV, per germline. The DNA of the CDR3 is TGTGCCAGCAGCTTAAATGGACTAATCTATGGCTACACCTTC. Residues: CASSLNGLIYGYTF.

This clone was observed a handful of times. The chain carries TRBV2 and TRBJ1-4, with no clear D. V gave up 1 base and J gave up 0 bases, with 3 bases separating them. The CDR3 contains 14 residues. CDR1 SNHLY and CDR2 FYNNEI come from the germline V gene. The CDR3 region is CASSEGATNEKLFF. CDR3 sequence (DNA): TGTGCCAGCAGTGAAGGAGCAACTAATGAAAAACTGTTTTTT.

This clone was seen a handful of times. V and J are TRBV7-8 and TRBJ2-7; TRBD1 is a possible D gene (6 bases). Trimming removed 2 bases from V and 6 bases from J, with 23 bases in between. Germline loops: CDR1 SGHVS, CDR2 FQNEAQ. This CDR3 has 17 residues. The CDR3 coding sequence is TGTGCCAGCAGCTTATCCCGAGACAGAGGGGGATACCGCGAGCAGTACTTC. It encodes CASSLSRDRGGYREQYF.

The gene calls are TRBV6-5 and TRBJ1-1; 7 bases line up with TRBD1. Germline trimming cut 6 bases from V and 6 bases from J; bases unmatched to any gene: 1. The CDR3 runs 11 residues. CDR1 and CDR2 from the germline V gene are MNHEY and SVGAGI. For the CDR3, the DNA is TGTGCCAGCAGCCAGGGGGCTGAAGCTTTCTTT. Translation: CASSQGAEAFF.

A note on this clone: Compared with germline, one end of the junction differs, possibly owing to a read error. Written as DNA, the CDR3 is TGTTCCAGCAGCCCCCCGCACTCCGAGCAGTACTTC. Protein sequence: CSSSPPHSEQYF. The V and J genes are TRBV7-9 and TRBJ2-7, with unresolved D. The CDR3 has 12 amino acids. The germline gives CDR1 SEHNR, CDR2 FQNEAQ (reference sequence).

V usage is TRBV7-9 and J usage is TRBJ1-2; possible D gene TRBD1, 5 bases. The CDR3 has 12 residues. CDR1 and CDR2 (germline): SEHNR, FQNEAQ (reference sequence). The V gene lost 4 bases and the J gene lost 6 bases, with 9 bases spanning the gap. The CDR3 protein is CASSSGLHGYTF. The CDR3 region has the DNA TGTGCCAGCAGCTCGGGACTGCATGGCTACACCTTC.

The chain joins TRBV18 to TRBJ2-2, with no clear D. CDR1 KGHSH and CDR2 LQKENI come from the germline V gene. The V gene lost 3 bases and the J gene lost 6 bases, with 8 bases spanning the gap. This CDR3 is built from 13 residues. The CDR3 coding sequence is TGTGCCAGCTCACCCCCGTTGTCCGGGGAGCTGTTTTTT. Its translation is CASSPPLSGELFF.

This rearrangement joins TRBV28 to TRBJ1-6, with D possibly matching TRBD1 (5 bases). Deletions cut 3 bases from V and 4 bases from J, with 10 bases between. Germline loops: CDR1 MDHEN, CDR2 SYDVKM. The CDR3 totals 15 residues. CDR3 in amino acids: CASSLTGGYNSPLHF. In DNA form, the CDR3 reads TGTGCCAGCAGTTTGACGGGGGGTTATAATTCACCCCTCCACTTT. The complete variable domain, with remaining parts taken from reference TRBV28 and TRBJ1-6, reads DVKVTQSSRYLVKRTGEKVFLECVQDMDHENMFWYRQDPGLGLRLIYFSYDVKMKEKGDIPEGYSVSREKKERFSLILESASTNQTSMYLCASSLTGGYNSPLHFGNGTRLTVT.